This section outlines one T cell receptor beta chain sequence together with its context. Its antigen is not known. Thyroid ultrasound, orbital computed tomography, clinical symptoms, and serum thyroxine and TRAb underpinned diagnoses. The authors took PBMCs from 10 ml fresh peripheral blood. Researchers amplified the TCR beta CDR3 regions from RNA transcripts. The HTBI primer set drove a first-round RT-PCR of the TCR CDR3. TCRdb reanalysed the multiplex PCR reads using MiXCR and keeps one entry per CDR3 protein. The sample gives 300,000 to 450,000 distinct CDR3 sequences, around 25% of which show up once; around 70% is in the top ten. The sample originates from a study of T cells in Graves' hyperthyroidism and ophthalmopathy. Study summary: Before treatment of any kind, peripheral blood was taken at initial diagnosis.

Study-wide findings and caveats: Among clonotypes expanded in thyroid above 0.001, most were also found in blood.

This receptor was identified in a man aged 50-60 years with Graves' hyperthyroidism. Sequencing used blood.

Written as DNA, the CDR3 is TGTGCCAGCAGCCCGGGCGGGAGAGCGAACACCGGGGAGCTGTTTTTT. As protein: CASSPGGRANTGELFF. The chain has TRBV7-2 and TRBJ2-2, with 7 bases matching TRBD2. With 5 bases clipped from V and 0 bases from J, the junction kept 6 bases outside the gene matches. CDR3 length equals 16 residues. Germline CDR1 reads SGHTA; CDR2 reads FQGNSA.